Each of the 23 T cell receptor beta chains below was sequenced from the same sample in a study of blood T cell repertoires in COVID-19. The protocol was immunoSEQ multiplex PCR, while the TCRdb copy is restricted to in-frame clones and leaves out a portion. The table has some 72,000 clones, approximately 90% seen once. The sequencing input was peripheral blood. The receptors derive from a man over 45 with active COVID-19.

The V call is TRBV29-1, the J call TRBJ1-1; 10 nucleotides align to TRBD1. V lost 1 base to trimming and J lost 6 bases; unmatched junction nucleotides: 8. The CDR3 runs to 15 residues. Germline V CDR1 and CDR2: SQVTM, ANQGSEA. As DNA, the CDR3 is TGCAGCGTTGAAGGGGGGGACAGGGGTCGAGCTGAAGCTTTCTTT. It is translated as CSVEGGDRGRAEAFF.

In this sample, this clone turned up a few times. This chain uses TRBV19 with TRBJ1-2; no reliable D call. V dropped 1 base and J dropped 2 bases, with 8 bases sitting between them. The CDR3 has 14 residues. Germline assignment: CDR1 LNHDA and CDR2 SQIVND (reference sequence). For the CDR3, the DNA is TGTGCCAGTAGTATAGGTCGGCGGAACTATGGCTACACCTTC. Encoded protein: CASSIGRRNYGYTF.

The chain links TRBV18 to TRBJ2-3; unclear D gene. Trimming cost V 6 bases and J 2 bases, with 12 bases left between them. The CDR3 loop spans 14 amino acids. The germline CDR1 and CDR2 sequences are KGHSH and LQKENI. The DNA of the CDR3 is TGTGCCAGCTCTCGCGAGATTTCCACAGATACGCAGTATTTT. It translates to CASSREISTDTQYF.

V is TRBV9 and J is TRBJ2-1, with TRBD2 matching 12 bases. Germline loops: CDR1 SGDLS, CDR2 YYNGEE. The CDR3 length is 15 residues. The trim removed 3 bases at V and 7 bases at J, leaving 5 bases unmatched. Written as DNA, the CDR3 is TGTGCCAGCAGCGCCGGACTAGCGGGGAGAAATGAGCAGTTCTTC. Its translation: CASSAGLAGRNEQFF.

This clone appeared many times. The gene calls are TRBV3-1 (or the pseudogene TRBV3-2) and TRBJ2-1; 13 bases align to TRBD2. Germline V gene sequence: CDR1 LGHDT, CDR2 YNNKEL (reference sequence). After removal of 5 bases from V and 6 bases from J, the junction contained 7 bases not matched to a gene. CDR3 length: 16 residues. The CDR3 DNA reads TGTGCCAGCAGCGCTGGACTAGCGGGAGCGTTCAATGAGCAGTTCTTC. It is translated as CASSAGLAGAFNEQFF.

This chain connects TRBV6-6 to TRBJ2-1; the D gene is possibly TRBD2 (6 bases). Germline CDR1 reads MNHNY; CDR2 reads SVGAGI (reference sequence). This CDR3 has 15 amino acids. The ends were cut back, 7 bases at V and 5 bases at J, with 18 bases in the middle. For the CDR3, the DNA is TGTGCCAGCAATCCAGACGCGGGGACCAACAATGAGCAGTTCTTC. Its protein is CASNPDAGTNNEQFF.

The V call is TRBV30, the J call TRBJ2-3, with D perhaps matching TRBD2 (6 bases). CDR3 length equals 15 residues. Germline CDR1 is GTSNPN and CDR2 is SVGIG (reference sequence). V was cut by 2 bases and J by 5 bases, with 17 bases left in between. The CDR3 DNA reads TGTGCCTGGAGTCCCAGCTTGGGGCGGGGAGATACGCAGTATTTT. It translates to CAWSPSLGRGDTQYF.

The chain employs TRBV5-1 and TRBJ1-1; the D gene is possibly TRBD1 (6 bases). Trimming removed 3 bases from V and 4 bases from J, with 7 bases in between. The CDR3 covers 12 residues. The germline V gene encodes CDR1 SGHRS and CDR2 YFSETQ. CDR3 coding DNA: TGCGCCAGCAGCTCAGGGGCCACTGAAGCTTTCTTT. This translates into CASSSGATEAFF.

V and J are TRBV10-3 and TRBJ2-3, with 11 bases that match TRBD2. With 0 bases clipped from V and 3 bases from J, the junction kept 14 bases outside the gene matches. This CDR3 comprises 20 residues. Germline V gives CDR1 ENHRY, CDR2 SYGVKD. The CDR3, as DNA: TGTGCCATCAGTGAGTCTGGGCTAGCGGGAGGAATAAAAGGTACAGATACGCAGTATTTT. Its translation is CAISESGLAGGIKGTDTQYF.

This clone was seen a single time. V and J are TRBV12-3 or TRBV12-4 and TRBJ1-2; TRBD1 aligns across 8 bases. Losses at the gene ends were 8 bases for V and 5 bases for J; bases not matched to a gene: 7. The CDR3 runs to 13 residues. The CDR3 reads CASQGALGYGYTF. CDR3 sequence (DNA): TGTGCCAGCCAGGGGGCCCTGGGATATGGCTACACCTTC.

This chain uses TRBV7-6 with TRBJ1-3; 8 nucleotides align to TRBD1. V lost 0 bases and J lost 0; bases outside the gene matches: 7. This CDR3 has 18 amino acids. The V gene's germline CDR1 is SGHVS and CDR2 FNYEAQ. The CDR3 loop reads CASSLATGGYTSGNTIYF. The CDR3 DNA follows: TGTGCCAGCAGCTTAGCAACAGGGGGGTACACCTCTGGAAACACCATATATTTT.

This chain links TRBV7-3 with TRBJ1-1, with D maybe TRBD1 (5 bases). The germline V gene encodes CDR1 SGHTA and CDR2 FQGTGA. The length of the CDR3 is 14 residues. V was pared by 1 base and J by 8 bases, with 14 bases between. The CDR3 nucleotides are TGTGCCAGCAGCTTAAATGTTGCGGGGGAAGAAGCTTTCTTT. It encodes CASSLNVAGEEAFF.

CDR3 protein: CASSRDRGPKNTEAFF. The CDR3 DNA reads TGTGCCAGCAGTAGGGACAGGGGGCCTAAGAACACTGAAGCTTTCTTT. The V gene is TRBV5-4, the J gene TRBJ1-1, with 12 nucleotides matching TRBD1. The CDR3 is made up of 16 amino acids. V gave up 5 bases and J gave up 1 base; unmatched junction bases: 6. CDR1 and CDR2 (germline): SGHNT, YYREEE (reference sequence).

The rearrangement links TRBV11-1 to TRBJ2-4, with D possibly matching TRBD1 (6 bases). The germline V and J ends were trimmed by 4 bases and 3 bases, with 10 bases remaining between them. Per germline, CDR1 SGHAT and CDR2 FQDESV (reference sequence). The CDR3 is made up of 14 amino acids. This CDR3 is CASSSDSYKNIQYF. The CDR3 nucleotides read TGTGCCAGCAGCTCGGACAGCTACAAAAACATTCAGTACTTC.

V and J are TRBV4-3 and TRBJ2-3, with D possibly matching TRBD1 (6 bases). This CDR3 comprises 15 residues. Germline V CDR1 and CDR2: LGHNA, YSLEER. V gave up 1 base and J gave up 2 bases, with 10 bases separating them. In DNA, the CDR3 is TGCGCCAGCAGCCAAGCGACAGGAACCACAGATACGCAGTATTTT. It yields the protein CASSQATGTTDTQYF.

The CDR3 loop is CASTLGQYNQPQHF. The CDR3 DNA sequence: TGTGCCAGCACCCTGGGACAGTACAATCAGCCCCAGCATTTT. V is TRBV28 and J is TRBJ1-5, with 7 bases identical to TRBD1. CDR1 is MDHEN, CDR2 SYDVKM, per germline. Unmatched junction bases numbered 6, after V lost 7 bases and J lost 3 bases. The CDR3 consists of 14 residues.

The genes are TRBV2 and TRBJ1-6; D is unclear. Trimming cost V 7 bases and J 9 bases, with 16 bases left between them. Germline CDR1 SNHLY, CDR2 FYNNEI. The CDR3 spans 14 residues. CDR3 nucleotide sequence: TGTGCCAGCACCCCGGGAAGCCTAAGTTCACCCCTCCACTTT. It translates to CASTPGSLSSPLHF.

V is TRBV12-3 or TRBV12-4 and J is TRBJ1-1; no firm D call. V was trimmed by 8 bases and J by 2 bases, leaving 12 bases between them. There are 13 residues in the CDR3. The CDR3 DNA reads TGTGCCAGCGGACTGAGCAGTAACACTGAAGCTTTCTTT. Residues: CASGLSSNTEAFF.

V is TRBV4-1 and J is TRBJ2-1; 10 bases agree with TRBD2. The ends lost 4 bases at V and 3 bases at J; junction bases unmatched: 3. The length of the CDR3 is 15 residues. Germline-derived CDR1 and CDR2 are MGHRA and YSYEKL. The CDR3 sequence: CASSRSGGVYNEQFF. The CDR3 DNA is TGCGCCAGCAGCCGCAGCGGGGGGGTCTACAATGAGCAGTTCTTC.

The chain carries TRBV29-1 and TRBJ2-1, with TRBD2 matching over 7 bases. Trimming at V came to 3 bases and at J to 8 bases, leaving 10 bases not matched to a gene. This CDR3 has 14 amino acids. Germline CDR1 reads SQVTM; CDR2 reads ANQGSEA. The DNA of the CDR3 is TGCAGCGTTGACACGGGAGGCCCCCCCCATGAGCAGTTCTTC. Translating it yields CSVDTGGPPHEQFF.

This sequence joins TRBV19 and TRBJ1-1; D is perhaps TRBD1 (5 bases). CDR3 size: 13 residues. V was shortened by 5 bases and J by 6 bases, with 13 bases between the two germline ends. Germline V gene sequence: CDR1 LNHDA, CDR2 SQIVND (reference sequence). The CDR3 here is CASSPGILAEAFF. The CDR3 DNA reads as TGTGCCAGTAGTCCAGGGATCTTGGCTGAAGCTTTCTTT.

This chain joins TRBV27 and TRBJ2-5; 7 bases align to TRBD1. The CDR3 totals 16 residues. CDR1 and CDR2 (germline): MNHEY, SMNVEV (reference sequence). V was pared by 7 bases and J by 3 bases, with 14 bases of the junction left unmatched. The CDR3 protein is CASMRIPGQNKETQYF. The CDR3 bases are TGTGCCAGCATGCGGATCCCGGGACAGAACAAAGAGACCCAGTACTTC.

This chain joins TRBV3-1 (or the pseudogene TRBV3-2) and TRBJ2-1, with 14 bases identical to TRBD2. Germline CDR1 reads LGHDT; CDR2 reads YNNKEL (reference sequence). This CDR3 spans 19 amino acids. After removal of 4 bases from V and 1 base from J, the junction contained 9 bases not matched to a gene. The CDR3 DNA reads TGTGCCAGCAGCCGTAGACTAGCGGGGGGGCCTGGATCCTACAATGAGCAGTTCTTC. It specifies CASSRRLAGGPGSYNEQFF.